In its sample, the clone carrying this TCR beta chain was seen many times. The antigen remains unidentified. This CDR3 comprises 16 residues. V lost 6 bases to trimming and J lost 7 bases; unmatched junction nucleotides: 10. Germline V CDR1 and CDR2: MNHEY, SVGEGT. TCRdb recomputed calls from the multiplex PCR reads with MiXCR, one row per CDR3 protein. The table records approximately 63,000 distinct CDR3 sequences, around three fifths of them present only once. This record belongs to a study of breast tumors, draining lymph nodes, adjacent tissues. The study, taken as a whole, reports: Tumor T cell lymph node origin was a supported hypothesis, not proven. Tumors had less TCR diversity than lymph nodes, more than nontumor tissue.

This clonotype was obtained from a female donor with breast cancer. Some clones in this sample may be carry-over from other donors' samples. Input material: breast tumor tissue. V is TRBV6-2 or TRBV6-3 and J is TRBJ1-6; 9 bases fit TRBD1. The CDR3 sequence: CASSRVTGGGNSPLHF. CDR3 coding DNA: TGTGCCAGCAGCCGGGTGACAGGGGGTGGAAATTCACCCCTCCACTTT.